This T cell receptor (beta chain) was retrieved from a study of technical replicates of blood from a few donors. The V segment lost 1 base and the J segment 6 bases; nucleotides outside the gene matches: 9. The V gene's germline CDR1 is SGHDN and CDR2 FVKESK. This CDR3 spans 16 amino acids. The protocol was immunoSEQ multiplex PCR, while the TCRdb copy is restricted to in-frame clones and leaves out a portion. This sample has fewer than 100,000 clones, with approximately 96% found just once. The sequence derives from a human donor in good health. V is TRBV14 and J is TRBJ2-1, with TRBD2 identical over 7 bases. The sample consisted of T cells isolated from PBMCs. The CDR3 here is CASSQVGGIRGNEQFF. The CDR3 bases are TGTGCCAGCAGCCAAGTGGGAGGGATTAGGGGCAATGAGCAGTTCTTC.